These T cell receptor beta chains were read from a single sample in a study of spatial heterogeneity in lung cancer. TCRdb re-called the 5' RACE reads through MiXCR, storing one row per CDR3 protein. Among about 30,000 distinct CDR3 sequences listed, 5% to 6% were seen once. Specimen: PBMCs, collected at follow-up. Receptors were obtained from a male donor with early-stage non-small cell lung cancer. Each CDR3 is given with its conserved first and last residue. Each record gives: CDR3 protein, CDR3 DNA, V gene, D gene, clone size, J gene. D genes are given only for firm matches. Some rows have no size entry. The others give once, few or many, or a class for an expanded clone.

CDR3aa: CASSGPYLTSTDTQYF
CDR3nt: TGTGCCAGCAGTGGTCCCTACCTAACAAGCACAGATACGCAGTATTTT
v_gene: TRBV2
d_gene: .
abundance: .
j_gene: TRBJ2-3

CDR3aa: CASGVAGGSLYNEQFF
CDR3nt: TGTGCCAGCGGGGTAGCGGGGGGATCTCTCTACAATGAGCAGTTCTTC
v_gene: TRBV28
d_gene: TRBD2
abundance: many
j_gene: TRBJ2-1

CDR3aa: CASSEKGVGNSPLHF
CDR3nt: TGTGCCAGCAGTGAGAAAGGGGTGGGTAATTCACCCCTCCACTTT
v_gene: TRBV6-1
d_gene: .
abundance: many
j_gene: TRBJ1-6

CDR3aa: CASRRGTSGYTDTQYF
CDR3nt: TGTGCCAGCAGACGGGGGACTAGCGGATACACAGATACGCAGTATTTT
v_gene: TRBV12-3/TRBV12-4
d_gene: TRBD2
abundance: many
j_gene: TRBJ2-3

CDR3aa: CASSPGTGGEETQYF
CDR3nt: TGTGCCAGCAGCCCCGGGACAGGGGGCGAGGAGACCCAGTACTTC
v_gene: TRBV5-4
d_gene: TRBD1
abundance: many
j_gene: TRBJ2-5

CDR3aa: CAISARSEETQYF
CDR3nt: TGTGCCATCAGTGCGCGATCAGAAGAGACCCAGTACTTC
v_gene: TRBV10-3
d_gene: .
abundance: many
j_gene: TRBJ2-5

CDR3aa: CASSQDRAGGYNEQFF
CDR3nt: TGCGCCAGCAGCCAAGATCGAGCGGGGGGATACAATGAGCAGTTCTTC
v_gene: TRBV4-3
d_gene: TRBD2
abundance: many
j_gene: TRBJ2-1

CDR3aa: CSAWDRSFSYNEQFF
CDR3nt: TGCAGTGCGTGGGACAGGTCGTTCTCCTACAATGAGCAGTTCTTC
v_gene: TRBV20-1
d_gene: TRBD1
abundance: .
j_gene: TRBJ2-1

CDR3aa: CASSITQVNTGELFF
CDR3nt: TGTGCCAGTAGTATAACACAAGTCAACACCGGGGAGCTGTTTTTT
v_gene: TRBV19
d_gene: .
abundance: many
j_gene: TRBJ2-2

CDR3aa: CAGSFLASGELFSYEQYF
CDR3nt: TGTGCCGGCAGCTTTCTTGCTAGCGGGGAACTTTTCTCCTACGAGCAGTACTTC
v_gene: TRBV7-2
d_gene: TRBD2
abundance: few
j_gene: TRBJ2-7

CDR3aa: CASTQNTEAFF
CDR3nt: TGCGCCAGCACACAGAACACTGAAGCTTTCTTT
v_gene: TRBV4-1
d_gene: .
abundance: many
j_gene: TRBJ1-1